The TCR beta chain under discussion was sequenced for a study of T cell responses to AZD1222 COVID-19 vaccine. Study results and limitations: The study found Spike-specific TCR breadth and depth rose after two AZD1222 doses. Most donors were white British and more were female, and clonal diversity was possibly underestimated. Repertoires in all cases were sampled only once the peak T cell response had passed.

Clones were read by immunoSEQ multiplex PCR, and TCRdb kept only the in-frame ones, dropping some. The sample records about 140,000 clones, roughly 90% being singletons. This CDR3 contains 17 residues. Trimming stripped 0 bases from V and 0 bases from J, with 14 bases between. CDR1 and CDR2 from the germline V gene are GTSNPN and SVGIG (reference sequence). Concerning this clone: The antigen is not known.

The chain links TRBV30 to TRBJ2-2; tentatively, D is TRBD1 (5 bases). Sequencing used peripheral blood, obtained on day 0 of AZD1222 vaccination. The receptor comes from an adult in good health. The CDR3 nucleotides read TGTGCCTGGAGTGTTCCAGGGTTCCGCGCGAACACCGGGGAGCTGTTTTTT. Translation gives CAWSVPGFRANTGELFF.